This T cell receptor beta chain came from a study of shared clonotypes between healthy human individuals. This clone was counted between two and nine times. Method: immunoSEQ multiplex PCR; TCRdb's copy keeps in-frame clones and lacks some. The sample has some 240,000 clones, 65% seen once. Sequenced: memory CD4+ T cells sorted from blood. Subset described: CD45RA-negative fraction. The TCR was taken from a man between 25 and 39 years old in good health.

Here the CDR3 DNA reads TGTGCCAGCAGCTTGGCGGCGAACTCTGGGGCCAACGTCCTGACTTTC. Protein product: CASSLAANSGANVLTF. V usage is TRBV5-4 and J usage is TRBJ2-6, with D unclear. The CDR3 has 16 residues. CDR1 and CDR2 from the germline V gene are SGHNT and YYREEE (reference sequence). V was shortened by 0 bases and J by 0 bases, with 7 bases between the two germline ends.